This passage covers 24 T cell receptor beta chains from one sample sequenced in a study of T cell responses to AZD1222 COVID-19 vaccine. TCRdb's copy holds only in-frame clones and misses some; the assay was immunoSEQ multiplex PCR. Seen here are approximately 170,000 clones, 80% to 95% observed once, and the top ten hold approximately 4%. The input for sequencing was peripheral blood, taken on day 0 of AZD1222 vaccination. These TCRs come from an adult in good health.

Note on this clone: Other DNA variants within this sample encode the same CDR3. V and J are TRBV2 and TRBJ2-3; no reliable D call. The length of the CDR3 is 14 residues. Trimming removed 6 bases at V and 0 bases at J, with 10 bases between. CDR1 and CDR2 from the germline V gene are SNHLY and FYNNEI. CDR3 DNA sequence: TGTGCCAGCAGGCGACTCCTTAGCACAGATACGCAGTATTTT. This sequence encodes CASRRLLSTDTQYF.

This chain uses TRBV7-3 with TRBJ2-7; the D is unclear. Germline CDR1 SGHTA, CDR2 FQGTGA. The CDR3 totals 13 residues. V was shortened by 2 bases and J by 6 bases, with 11 bases between the two germline ends. CDR3 residues: CASSLSRTGEQYF. The DNA for the CDR3 is TGTGCCAGCAGCTTATCCAGGACGGGCGAGCAGTACTTC.

This sequence joins TRBV28 and TRBJ1-4; D gene uncertain. CDR1 MDHEN and CDR2 SYDVKM come from the germline V gene. Trimming took 5 bases from V and 10 from J, leaving 11 bases between them. The CDR3 is 12 amino acids. The CDR3 DNA follows: TGTGCCAGCAGTATCTCTAACACAAAACTGTTTTTT. Its translation is CASSISNTKLFF.

This chain links TRBV6-5 with TRBJ2-2; 10 bases agree with TRBD1. Looked up from germline, CDR1 is MNHEY and CDR2 is SVGAGI. The CDR3 length is 15 residues. J gave up 3 bases and V 7 bases, and 5 bases lay outside the gene matches. The CDR3 DNA reads TGTGCCAGCACGAGACAGGGGGCGGACACCGGGGAGCTGTTTTTT. Translated: CASTRQGADTGELFF.

The rearrangement links TRBV18 to TRBJ2-7, with D unclear. The CDR3 is made up of 16 amino acids. Trimming took 2 bases from V and 2 from J, leaving 16 bases between them. The germline V gene has CDR1 KGHSH and CDR2 LQKENI. The CDR3 DNA reads as TGTGCCAGCTCACCAGGCTCGAGAGGCACCACCTACGAGCAGTACTTC. This gives the protein CASSPGSRGTTYEQYF. Supplemented by reference TRBV18 and TRBJ2-7, the full variable domain reads NAGVMQNPRHLVRRRGQEARLRCSPMKGHSHVYWYRQLPEEGLKFMVYLQKENIIDESGMPKERFSAEFPKEGPSILRIQQVVRGDSAAYFCASSPGSRGTTYEQYFGPGTRLTVT.

This clone appeared once. This chain uses TRBV9 with TRBJ2-1; 9 bases are shared with TRBD2. V trimming: 2 bases; J trimming: 5 bases; junction bases outside the gene matches: 5. This CDR3 is built from 15 residues. Germline CDR1 reads SGDLS; CDR2 reads YYNGEE. The CDR3 sequence is CASSVLAGRDNEQFF. The CDR3 nucleotides read TGTGCCAGCAGCGTTCTAGCGGGACGGGACAATGAGCAGTTCTTC.

The J gene is TRBJ2-7, the V gene TRBV7-3, with 8 bases identical to TRBD2. This CDR3 comprises 14 residues. J lost 7 bases, V lost 5 bases, and 10 bases had no gene match. Germline loops: CDR1 SGHTA, CDR2 FQGTGA. The CDR3 DNA is TGTGCCAGCAGCACCGGGGGGGCTAGCGGAGAGCAGTACTTC. It encodes CASSTGGASGEQYF.

V and J are TRBV7-9 and TRBJ2-1; 10 positions match TRBD1. The junction had 6 bases not matched to a gene; V was cut back by 2 bases and J by 8 bases. Germline V gives CDR1 SEHNR, CDR2 FQNEAQ (reference sequence). This CDR3 comprises 15 residues. DNA of the CDR3: TGTGCCAGCAGCTTAACCGGGACAGGGGTTTATGAGCAGTTCTTC. This encodes CASSLTGTGVYEQFF.

J is TRBJ2-1 and V is TRBV5-1; D may be TRBD1 or TRBD2 (5 bases each). The CDR3 spans 16 residues. The germline V and J ends were trimmed by 2 bases and 0 bases, with 12 bases remaining between them. Germline V lookup: CDR1 SGHRS, CDR2 YFSETQ. This CDR3 is CASSFGAVISYNEQFF. The DNA for the CDR3 is TGCGCCAGCAGCTTCGGGGCTGTGATCTCCTACAATGAGCAGTTCTTC. The entire variable domain, with the rest obtained from reference TRBV5-1 and TRBJ2-1, is as follows: KAGVTQTPRYLIKTRGQQVTLSCSPISGHRSVSWYQQTPGQGLQFLFEYFSETQRNKGNFPGRFSGRQFSNSRSEMNVSTLELGDSALYLCASSFGAVISYNEQFFGPGTRLTVL.

This rearrangement joins TRBV18 to TRBJ2-2; no clear D. CDR1 is KGHSH, CDR2 LQKENI, per germline. The CDR3 extends over 14 amino acids. V was cut by 0 bases and J by 6 bases, with 8 bases left in between. CDR3 sequence (DNA): TGTGCCAGCTCACCACCTGCCAGCGCCGGGGAGCTGTTTTTT. Protein product: CASSPPASAGELFF. Full variable domain (outside the CDR3, taken from reference TRBV18 and TRBJ2-2): NAGVMQNPRHLVRRRGQEARLRCSPMKGHSHVYWYRQLPEEGLKFMVYLQKENIIDESGMPKERFSAEFPKEGPSILRIQQVVRGDSAAYFCASSPPASAGELFFGEGSRLTVL.

The J gene is TRBJ1-6, the V gene TRBV13, with D uncertain. Germline values: CDR1 PRHDT, CDR2 FYEKMQ (reference sequence). Trimming removed 0 bases from V and 0 bases from J, with 9 bases in between. The CDR3 runs 17 residues. The CDR3 region has the DNA TGTGCCAGCAGCTTAGGCGCGGGGAGCTCCTATAATTCACCCCTCCACTTT. Its translation is CASSLGAGSSYNSPLHF. The full variable domain, completed using reference TRBV13 and TRBJ1-6, is AAGVIQSPRHLIKEKRETATLKCYPIPRHDTVYWYQQGPGQDPQFLISFYEKMQSDKGSIPDRFSAQQFSDYHSELNMSSLELGDSALYFCASSLGAGSSYNSPLHFGNGTRLTVT.

The J gene is TRBJ1-1, the V gene TRBV7-3, with D possibly TRBD1 on 6 matching bases. Trimming took off 3 bases at V and 3 bases at J, with 11 bases between the two ends. The CDR3 totals 14 residues. CDR1 and CDR2 from the germline V gene are SGHTA and FQGTGA. CDR3 DNA sequence: TGTGCCAGCAGCTTTCAGGGGCTGGACACTGAAGCTTTCTTT. Translation gives CASSFQGLDTEAFF.

The chain links TRBV7-9 to TRBJ1-2; D perhaps matches TRBD1 (6 bases). This CDR3 is built from 13 residues. Trimming took off 3 bases at V and 8 bases at J, with 13 bases between the two ends. Germline values: CDR1 SEHNR, CDR2 FQNEAQ (reference sequence). The CDR3 DNA follows: TGTGCCAGCAGCTTCCAGGACAGCGGAGGCTACACCTTC. Its protein product is CASSFQDSGGYTF.

The chain uses TRBV9 and TRBJ1-2; D remains unclear. Germline CDR1 reads SGDLS; CDR2 reads YYNGEE. The length of the CDR3 is 12 residues. V lost 5 bases and J lost 5, with 10 bases in between. The CDR3 DNA sequence: TGTGCCAGCAGAACTACCACGTATGGCTACACCTTC. Translating gives CASRTTTYGYTF.

The chain carries TRBV19 and TRBJ2-3, with a weak D call TRBD2 (5 bases). Germline values: CDR1 LNHDA, CDR2 SQIVND (reference sequence). The V end was cut by 0 bases, the J end by 4 bases, with 14 bases between. CDR3 length: 16 amino acids. In nucleotides, the CDR3 is TGTGCCAGTAGTATAGAGGGAGTGGGAACTGCAGATACGCAGTATTTT. Translation gives CASSIEGVGTADTQYF. Using reference TRBV19 and TRBJ2-3 for the parts outside the CDR3, the full variable domain is DGGITQSPKYLFRKEGQNVTLSCEQNLNHDAMYWYRQDPGQGLRLIYYSQIVNDFQKGDIAEGYSVSREKKESFPLTVTSAQKNPTAFYLCASSIEGVGTADTQYFGPGTRLTVL.

In regard to this clone: A junction end diverges from the germline sequence, so it may reflect a read error. The V and J genes are TRBV7-7 and TRBJ2-2; 10 bases align to TRBD2. In germline, CDR1 is SSHAT, CDR2 FNYEAQ (reference sequence). The CDR3 covers 17 residues. This chain's CDR3 is CASSLGLAGGLTGELFF. The CDR3 DNA sequence: TGTGCTAGCAGCTTAGGGTTAGCGGGAGGACTCACCGGGGAGCTGTTTTTT.

The J gene is TRBJ1-1, the V gene TRBV18, with 8 bases fitting TRBD1. J was trimmed by 10 bases and V by 3 bases; bases with no gene match: 7. The germline V gene has CDR1 KGHSH and CDR2 LQKENI. CDR3 size: 13 residues. CDR3 amino acids: CASSPGRGQVAFF. CDR3 bases: TGTGCCAGCTCACCGGGCAGGGGGCAGGTAGCTTTCTTT. The full variable domain, its missing parts supplied by reference TRBV18 and TRBJ1-1, is NAGVMQNPRHLVRRRGQEARLRCSPMKGHSHVYWYRQLPEEGLKFMVYLQKENIIDESGMPKERFSAEFPKEGPSILRIQQVVRGDSAAYFCASSPGRGQVAFFGQGTRLTVV.

The V gene is TRBV28, the J gene TRBJ2-7; TRBD2 agrees at 9 bases. CDR1 is MDHEN, CDR2 SYDVKM, per germline. Trimming removed 6 bases from V and 7 bases from J; junction bases left unmatched: 19. The CDR3 consists of 17 residues. The CDR3 here is CASSRLRSSGTPREQYF. CDR3 sequence (DNA): TGTGCCAGCAGCCGCCTACGCTCTAGCGGGACTCCCCGGGAGCAGTACTTC.

V is TRBV5-1 and J is TRBJ1-6, with a weak D call TRBD1 (5 bases). CDR1 and CDR2 from the germline V gene are SGHRS and YFSETQ. This CDR3 is built from 17 residues. Trimming took 0 bases from V and 7 from J, leaving 17 bases between them. The chain's CDR3 is CASSLGGVGTTNSPLHF. CDR3 nucleotides: TGCGCCAGCAGCTTGGGAGGGGTAGGTACGACGAATTCACCCCTCCACTTT.

The rearrangement joins TRBV11-2 to TRBJ2-3; 10 nucleotides align to TRBD2. The V and J ends lost 5 bases and 4 bases, in that order; junction bases with no gene match: 6. CDR1 is SGHAT, CDR2 FQNNGV, per germline. The CDR3 extends over 15 amino acids. In DNA, the CDR3 is TGTGCCAGCAGCGTAGGGACTAGCGTATCAGATACGCAGTATTTT. It codes for CASSVGTSVSDTQYF. Filled out from reference TRBV11-2 and TRBJ2-3, the complete variable domain reads EAGVAQSPRYKIIEKRQSVAFWCNPISGHATLYWYQQILGQGPKLLIQFQNNGVVDDSQLPKDRFSAERLKGVDSTLKIQPAKLEDSAVYLCASSVGTSVSDTQYFGPGTRLTVL.

This clone showed up just once. The CDR3 DNA follows: TGTGCCAGCGGGGGGGACACTGAAGCTTTCTTT. Residues: CASGGDTEAFF. The V call is TRBV3-1 (or the pseudogene TRBV3-2), the J call TRBJ1-1; weak D call: TRBD1 (5 bases). Trimming pared 8 bases from V and 3 bases from J, leaving 7 bases between. CDR3 length: 11 amino acids. The germline V gene has CDR1 LGHDT and CDR2 YNNKEL (reference sequence).

This chain links TRBV14 with TRBJ2-1; 11 bases agree with TRBD2. From germline, CDR1 is SGHDN and CDR2 FVKESK. The V segment lost 4 bases and the J segment 9 bases; nucleotides outside the gene matches: 5. The CDR3 loop spans 14 amino acids. CDR3 in DNA: TGTGCCAGCAGCCCGGGACTAGCGGAAACTGAGCAGTTCTTC. Amino acid sequence: CASSPGLAETEQFF.

The chain uses TRBV27 and TRBJ2-3; perhaps TRBD2 as D (7 bases). This CDR3 has 15 amino acids. Trimming took off 4 bases at V and 4 bases at J, with 15 bases between the two ends. Germline V CDR1 and CDR2: MNHEY, SMNVEV (reference sequence). The CDR3 nucleotides read TGTGCCAGCAGTTCCCAGGGGAGGGGGTCAGATACGCAGTATTTT. Translation: CASSSQGRGSDTQYF.

This clone appeared a single time. The chain uses TRBV18 and TRBJ2-3; D is unclear. The V end lost 3 bases, the J end lost 0 bases, and 7 bases lay between the germline ends. The germline gives CDR1 KGHSH, CDR2 LQKENI. This CDR3 spans 14 amino acids. The CDR3 protein is CASSPGLSTDTQYF. The CDR3, as DNA: TGTGCCAGCTCACCTGGTCTTAGCACAGATACGCAGTATTTT.